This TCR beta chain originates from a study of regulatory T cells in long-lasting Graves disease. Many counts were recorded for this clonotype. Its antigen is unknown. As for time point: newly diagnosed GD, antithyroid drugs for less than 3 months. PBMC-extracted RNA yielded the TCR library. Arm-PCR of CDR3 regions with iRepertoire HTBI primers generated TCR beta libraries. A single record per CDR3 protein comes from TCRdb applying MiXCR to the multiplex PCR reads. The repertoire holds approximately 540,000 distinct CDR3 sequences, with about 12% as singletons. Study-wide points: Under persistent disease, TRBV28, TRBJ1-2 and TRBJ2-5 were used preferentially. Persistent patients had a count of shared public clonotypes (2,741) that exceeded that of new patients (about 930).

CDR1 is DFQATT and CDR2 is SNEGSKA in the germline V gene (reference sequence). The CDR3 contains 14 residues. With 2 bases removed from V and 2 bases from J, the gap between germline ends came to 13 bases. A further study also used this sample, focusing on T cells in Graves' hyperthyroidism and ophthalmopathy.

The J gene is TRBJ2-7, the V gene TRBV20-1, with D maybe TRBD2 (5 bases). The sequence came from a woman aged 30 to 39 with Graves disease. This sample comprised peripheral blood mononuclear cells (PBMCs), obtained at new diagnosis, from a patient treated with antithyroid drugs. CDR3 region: CSARSSSGTYEQYF. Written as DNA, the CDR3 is TGCAGTGCTAGAAGCAGTTCGGGAACCTACGAGCAGTACTTC.